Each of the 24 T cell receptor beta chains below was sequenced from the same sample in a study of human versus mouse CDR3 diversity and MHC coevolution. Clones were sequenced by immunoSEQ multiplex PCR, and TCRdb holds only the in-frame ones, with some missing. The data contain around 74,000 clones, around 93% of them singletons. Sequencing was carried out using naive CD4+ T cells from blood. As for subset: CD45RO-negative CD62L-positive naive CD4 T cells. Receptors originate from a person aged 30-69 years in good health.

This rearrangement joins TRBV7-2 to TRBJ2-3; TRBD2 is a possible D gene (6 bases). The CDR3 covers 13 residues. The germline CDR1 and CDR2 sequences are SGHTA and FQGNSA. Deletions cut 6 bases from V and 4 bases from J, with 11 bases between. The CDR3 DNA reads TGTGCCAGCAGGCCCCGGGACTCAGATACGCAGTATTTT. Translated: CASRPRDSDTQYF.

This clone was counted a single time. The CDR3: CASSVDPTSVDEQYF. CDR3 bases: TGTGCCAGCAGCGTGGACCCAACTAGCGTCGACGAGCAGTACTTC. V usage is TRBV9 and J usage is TRBJ2-7; 7 bases align to TRBD2. V lost 2 bases and J lost 5; bases outside the gene matches: 10. The CDR3 spans 15 residues. Germline-derived CDR1 and CDR2 are SGDLS and YYNGEE.

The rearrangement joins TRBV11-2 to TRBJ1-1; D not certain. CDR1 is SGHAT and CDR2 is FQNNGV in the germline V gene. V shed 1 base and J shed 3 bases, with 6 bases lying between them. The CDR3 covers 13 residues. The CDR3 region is CASSLGADTEAFF. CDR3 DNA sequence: TGTGCCAGCAGCTTAGGGGCAGACACTGAAGCTTTCTTT.

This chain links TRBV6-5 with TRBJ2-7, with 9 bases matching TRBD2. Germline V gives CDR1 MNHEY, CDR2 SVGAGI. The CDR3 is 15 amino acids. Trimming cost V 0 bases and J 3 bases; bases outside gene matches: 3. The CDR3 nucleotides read TGTGCCAGCAGTTACTCGGCTAGCGGGGACTACGAGCAGTACTTC. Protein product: CASSYSASGDYEQYF.

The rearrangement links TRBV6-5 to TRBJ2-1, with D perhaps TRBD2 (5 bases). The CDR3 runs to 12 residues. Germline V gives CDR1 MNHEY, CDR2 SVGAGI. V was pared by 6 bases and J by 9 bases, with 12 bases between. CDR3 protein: CASSLPEGEQFF. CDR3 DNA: TGTGCCAGCAGCTTACCCGAGGGTGAGCAGTTCTTC.

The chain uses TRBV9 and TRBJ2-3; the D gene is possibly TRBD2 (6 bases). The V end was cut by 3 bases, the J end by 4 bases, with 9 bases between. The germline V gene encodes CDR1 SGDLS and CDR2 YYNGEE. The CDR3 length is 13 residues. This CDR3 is CASSATSSDTQYF. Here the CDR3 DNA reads TGTGCCAGCAGCGCCACTAGCTCAGATACGCAGTATTTT.

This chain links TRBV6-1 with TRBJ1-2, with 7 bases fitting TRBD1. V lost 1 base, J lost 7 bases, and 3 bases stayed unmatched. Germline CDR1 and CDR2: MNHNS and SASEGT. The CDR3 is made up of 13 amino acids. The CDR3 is CASSEEGAGGYTF. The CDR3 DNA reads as TGTGCCAGCAGTGAAGAGGGGGCTGGTGGCTACACCTTC.

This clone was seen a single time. The chain's CDR3 is CASSLTHTGATGKLIALHF. The CDR3 coding sequence is TGTGCCAGCAGCTTAACCCACACGGGCGCGACAGGGAAGCTTATAGCCCTCCACTTT. This chain joins TRBV7-2 and TRBJ1-6; TRBD1 matches at 7 bases. With V trimmed by 2 bases and J by 14 bases, 24 bases remained unmatched. Germline V gives CDR1 SGHTA, CDR2 FQGNSA. The CDR3 contains 19 residues.

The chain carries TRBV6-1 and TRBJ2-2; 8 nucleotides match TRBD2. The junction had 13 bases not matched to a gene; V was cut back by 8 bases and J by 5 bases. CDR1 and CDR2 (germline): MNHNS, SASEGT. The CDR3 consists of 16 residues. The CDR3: CASGGSGAPLTGELFF. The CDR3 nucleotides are TGTGCCAGCGGTGGTAGCGGGGCCCCGTTGACCGGGGAGCTGTTTTTT.

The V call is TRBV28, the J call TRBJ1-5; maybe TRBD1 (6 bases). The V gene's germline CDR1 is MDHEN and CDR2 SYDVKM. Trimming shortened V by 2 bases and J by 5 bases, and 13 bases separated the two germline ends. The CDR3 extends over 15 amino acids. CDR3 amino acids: CASSLGGQTHQPQHF. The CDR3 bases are TGTGCCAGCAGTTTAGGAGGACAGACCCATCAGCCCCAGCATTTT.

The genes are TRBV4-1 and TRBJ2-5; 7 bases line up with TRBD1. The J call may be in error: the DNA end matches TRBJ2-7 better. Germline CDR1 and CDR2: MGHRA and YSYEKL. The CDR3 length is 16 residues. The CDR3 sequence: CASSQGPGTEAYEQYF. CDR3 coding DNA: TGCGCCAGCAGCCAAGGACCTGGGACAGAGGCCTACGAGCAGTACTTC.

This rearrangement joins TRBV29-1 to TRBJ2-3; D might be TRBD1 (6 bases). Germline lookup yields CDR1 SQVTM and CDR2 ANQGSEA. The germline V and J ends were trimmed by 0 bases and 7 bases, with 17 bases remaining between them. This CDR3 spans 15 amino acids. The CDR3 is CSVEELTGRMNTQYF. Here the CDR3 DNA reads TGCAGCGTTGAAGAGTTAACAGGGCGAATGAATACGCAGTATTTT.

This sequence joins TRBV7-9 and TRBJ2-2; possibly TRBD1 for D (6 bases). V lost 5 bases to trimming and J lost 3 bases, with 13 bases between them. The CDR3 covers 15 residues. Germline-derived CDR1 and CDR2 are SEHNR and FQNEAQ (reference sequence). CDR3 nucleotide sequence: TGTGCCAGCAGCCAGGGGTCAGTGGACACCGGGGAGCTGTTTTTT. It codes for CASSQGSVDTGELFF.

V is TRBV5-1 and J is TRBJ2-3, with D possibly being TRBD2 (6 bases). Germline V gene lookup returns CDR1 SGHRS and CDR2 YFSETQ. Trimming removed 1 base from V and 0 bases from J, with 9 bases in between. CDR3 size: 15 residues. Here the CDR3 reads CASSLKGTSTDTQYF. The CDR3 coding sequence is TGCGCCAGCAGCTTGAAGGGGACTAGCACAGATACGCAGTATTTT. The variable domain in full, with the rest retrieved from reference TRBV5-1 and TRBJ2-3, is KAGVTQTPRYLIKTRGQQVTLSCSPISGHRSVSWYQQTPGQGLQFLFEYFSETQRNKGNFPGRFSGRQFSNSRSEMNVSTLELGDSALYLCASSLKGTSTDTQYFGPGTRLTVL.

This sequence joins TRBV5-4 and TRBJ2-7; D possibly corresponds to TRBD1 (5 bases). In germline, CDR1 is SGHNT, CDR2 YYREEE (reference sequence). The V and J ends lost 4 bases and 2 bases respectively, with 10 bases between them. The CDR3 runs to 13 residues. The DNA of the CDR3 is TGTGCCAGCAGCGGGGCCAACCCCTACGAGCAGTACTTC. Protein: CASSGANPYEQYF. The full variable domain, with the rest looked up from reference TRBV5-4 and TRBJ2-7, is ETGVTQSPTHLIKTRGQQVTLRCSSQSGHNTVSWYQQALGQGPQFIFQYYREEENGRGNFPPRFSGLQFPNYSSELNVNALELDDSALYLCASSGANPYEQYFGPGTRLTVT.

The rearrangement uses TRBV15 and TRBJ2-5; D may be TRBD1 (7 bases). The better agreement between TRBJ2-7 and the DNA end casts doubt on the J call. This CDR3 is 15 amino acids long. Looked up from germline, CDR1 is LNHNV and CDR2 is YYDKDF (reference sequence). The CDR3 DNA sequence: TGTGCCACCAGCAGAGATAACAGGGGAGGCTACGAGCAGTACTTC. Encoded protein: CATSRDNRGGYEQYF.

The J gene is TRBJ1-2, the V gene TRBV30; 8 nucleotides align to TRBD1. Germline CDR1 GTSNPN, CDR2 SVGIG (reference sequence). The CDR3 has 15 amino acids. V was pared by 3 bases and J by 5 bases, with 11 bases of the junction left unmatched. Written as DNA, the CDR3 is TGTGCCTGGAGGGGAATGTCAGGGGGCGCATATGGCTACACCTTC. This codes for CAWRGMSGGAYGYTF.

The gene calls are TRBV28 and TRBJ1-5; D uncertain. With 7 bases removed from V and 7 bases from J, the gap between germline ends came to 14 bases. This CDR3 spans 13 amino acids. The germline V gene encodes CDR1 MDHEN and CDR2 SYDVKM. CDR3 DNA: TGTGCCAGCATCCTGAGCGGGGTCCAGCCCCAGCATTTT. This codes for CASILSGVQPQHF.

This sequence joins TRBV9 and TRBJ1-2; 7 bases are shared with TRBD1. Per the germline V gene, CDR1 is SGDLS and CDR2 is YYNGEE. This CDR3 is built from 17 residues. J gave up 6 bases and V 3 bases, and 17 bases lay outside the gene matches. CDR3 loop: CASSGTPLDRLRDGYTF. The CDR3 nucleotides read TGTGCCAGCAGCGGGACCCCTTTGGACAGGCTTAGAGATGGCTACACCTTC.

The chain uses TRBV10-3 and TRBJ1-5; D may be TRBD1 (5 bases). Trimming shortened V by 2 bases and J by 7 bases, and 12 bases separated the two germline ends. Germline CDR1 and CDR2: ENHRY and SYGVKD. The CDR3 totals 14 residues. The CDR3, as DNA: TGTGCCATCAGTGAGCCATATCCAGGGCAGCCCCAGCATTTT. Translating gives CAISEPYPGQPQHF.

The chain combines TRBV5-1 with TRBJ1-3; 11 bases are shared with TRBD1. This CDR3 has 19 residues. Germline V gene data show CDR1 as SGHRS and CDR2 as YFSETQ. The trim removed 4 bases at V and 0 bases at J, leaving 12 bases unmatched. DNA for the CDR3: TGCGCCAGCAGCCTGGGGGACAGGGGGACCCTACACTCTGGAAACACCATATATTTT. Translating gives CASSLGDRGTLHSGNTIYF.

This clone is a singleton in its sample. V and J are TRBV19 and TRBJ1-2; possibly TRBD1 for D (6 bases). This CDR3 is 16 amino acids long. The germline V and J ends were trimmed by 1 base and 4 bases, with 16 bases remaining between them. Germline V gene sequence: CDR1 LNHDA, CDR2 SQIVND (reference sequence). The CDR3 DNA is TGTGCCAGTAGTATAGGGGGGCTGGGGGCGACCTATGGCTACACCTTC. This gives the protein CASSIGGLGATYGYTF.

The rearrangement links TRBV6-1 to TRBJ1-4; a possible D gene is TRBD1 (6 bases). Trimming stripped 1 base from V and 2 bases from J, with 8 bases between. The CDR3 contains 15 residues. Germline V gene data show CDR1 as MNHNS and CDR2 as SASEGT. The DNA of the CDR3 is TGTGCCAGCAGTGAAGAAAGGGGGACTAATGAAAAACTGTTTTTT. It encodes CASSEERGTNEKLFF.

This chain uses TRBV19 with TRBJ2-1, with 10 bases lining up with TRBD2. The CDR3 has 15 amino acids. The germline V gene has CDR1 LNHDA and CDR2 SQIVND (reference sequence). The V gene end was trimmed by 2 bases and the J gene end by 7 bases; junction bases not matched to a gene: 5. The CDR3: CASSIIPLAGNEQFF. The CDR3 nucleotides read TGTGCCAGTAGTATAATTCCACTAGCGGGGAATGAGCAGTTCTTC.